These 3 T cell receptor beta chains share one sample of origin, sequenced in a study of cytomegalovirus exposure and HLA in healthy donors. PCR primers comprised 60 Vbeta and 13 Jbeta primers. Here immunoSEQ multiplex PCR was the method, and the copy in TCRdb shows in-frame clones only, minus some. The table lists 29,000 or so clones. The source material was PBMCs. The receptors derive from a man aged 25-45 years in good health and CMV-seronegative.

V usage is TRBV7-2 and J usage is TRBJ1-5, with 8 bases that match TRBD1. The germline V gene has CDR1 SGHTA and CDR2 FQGNSA. V gave up 5 bases and J gave up 10 bases; unmatched junction bases: 7. The CDR3 totals 13 residues. Here the CDR3 DNA reads TGTGCCAGCAGCAACGGACAGGGTCGTCCCCAGCATTTT. It is translated as CASSNGQGRPQHF. Variable domain in full (rest from reference TRBV7-2 and TRBJ1-5): GAGVSQSPSNKVTEKGKDVELRCDPISGHTALYWYRQSLGQGLEFLIYFQGNSAPDKSGLPSDRFSAERTGGSVSTLTIQRTQQEDSAVYLCASSNGQGRPQHFGDGTRLSIL.

The rearrangement joins TRBV5-1 to TRBJ2-7; TRBD1 matches at 10 bases. The CDR3 has 15 amino acids. The trim removed 4 bases at V and 3 bases at J, leaving 7 bases unmatched. Germline CDR1 SGHRS, CDR2 YFSETQ. This CDR3 reads CASSPGTGVFYEQYF. The CDR3 DNA is TGCGCCAGCAGCCCTGGGACAGGGGTATTCTACGAGCAGTACTTC.

This chain connects TRBV30 to TRBJ1-4, with 8 bases matching TRBD1. After removal of 5 bases from V and 4 bases from J, the junction contained 3 bases not matched to a gene. Looked up from germline, CDR1 is GTSNPN and CDR2 is SVGIG (reference sequence). This CDR3 comprises 13 residues. CDR3 amino acids: CAWRDRNNEKLFF. CDR3 nucleotide sequence: TGTGCCTGGCGGGACAGGAATAATGAAAAACTGTTTTTT.